Reported below is one TCR beta chain. Its antigen remains unknown. These data belong to a study of T cell responses to AZD1222 COVID-19 vaccine. Germline V gene data show CDR1 as MNHEY and CDR2 as SMNVEV (reference sequence). The V gene end was trimmed by 6 bases and the J gene end by 3 bases; junction bases not matched to a gene: 3. The CDR3 is 14 residues long. Measured with immunoSEQ multiplex PCR; TCRdb has only the in-frame clones, and not every one. The sample yields approximately 150,000 clones, roughly 94% seen once. Study-wide points: CD4 TCRs linked to vaccination spanned spike, dominating at 160-218 and 743-854.

The chain joins TRBV27 to TRBJ1-2, with TRBD1 matching over 11 bases. This TCR was sampled from an adult who received the AZD1222 COVID-19 vaccine. The specimen comprised peripheral blood, sampled 28 days after the second AZD1222 dose. This chain's CDR3 is CASRGQGGHYGYTF. Here the CDR3 DNA reads TGTGCCAGCAGGGGACAGGGGGGACACTATGGCTACACCTTC.